This passage covers 4 T cell receptor beta chains from one sample sequenced in a study of T cells in narcolepsy. Data came from immunoSEQ multiplex PCR; TCRdb stores just in-frame clones and leaves some out. The table has some 20,000 clones, over 80% seen once; the top ten hold 1.5% to 2%. The sample consisted of memory (CD45RA-) CD4+ T cells from blood. These receptors were taken from a human donor in good health.

This clone was counted between two and nine times. The rearrangement uses TRBV28 and TRBJ2-7, with D hard to call. Germline V gene lookup returns CDR1 MDHEN and CDR2 SYDVKM. The CDR3 contains 13 residues. Trimming left V 5 bases short and J 7 bases short, with 15 bases between. The CDR3, as DNA: TGTGCCAGCAGTGCGCCCCGCAGTTGGGAGCAGTACTTC. This gives the protein CASSAPRSWEQYF. Complete variable domain (other parts from reference TRBV28 and TRBJ2-7): DVKVTQSSRYLVKRTGEKVFLECVQDMDHENMFWYRQDPGLGLRLIYFSYDVKMKEKGDIPEGYSVSREKKERFSLILESASTNQTSMYLCASSAPRSWEQYFGPGTRLTVT.

V usage is TRBV18 and J usage is TRBJ2-3; D is unclear. V shed 4 bases and J shed 4 bases, with 15 bases lying between them. Germline CDR1 and CDR2: KGHSH and LQKENI. This CDR3 is 15 amino acids long. In DNA form, the CDR3 reads TGTGCCAGCTCACGCGAGGCAAGGCCCGCAGATACGCAGTATTTT. Its translation is CASSREARPADTQYF.

This clone was recorded once. The chain links TRBV11-1 to TRBJ1-2, with 8 bases matching TRBD1. V was clipped by 10 bases and J by 4 bases; unmatched bases: 8. The length of the CDR3 is 13 residues. The V gene's germline CDR1 is SGHAT and CDR2 FQDESV (reference sequence). The CDR3 reads CATTGQGGYGYTF. CDR3 DNA sequence: TGTGCCACCACCGGACAGGGAGGCTATGGCTACACCTTC.

The count of this clone is one. The V and J genes are TRBV7-2 and TRBJ2-3; 11 bases are shared with TRBD2. Losses at the gene ends were 5 bases for V and 5 bases for J; bases not matched to a gene: 3. The germline gives CDR1 SGHTA, CDR2 FQGNSA. The CDR3 loop spans 14 amino acids. The CDR3 DNA reads as TGTGCCAGCAGCAACCTAGCGGGAGGAGATACGCAGTATTTT. Protein product: CASSNLAGGDTQYF.